This TCR beta chain was sequenced during a study of T cells in Graves' hyperthyroidism and ophthalmopathy. Study at large: Peripheral blood sampling occurred at initial diagnosis, before any treatment.

Amplification yielded TCR beta CDR3 regions, with RNA transcripts as the source. TCR CDR3 underwent first-round RT-PCR with the HTBI primer set. MiXCR, applied by TCRdb to the multiplex PCR reads, yields one record per CDR3 protein. The table shows 550,000 to 650,000 distinct CDR3 sequences, with 11% to 15% occurring only once. Regarding the study as a whole: Ophthalmopathy got predicted by the model a median about six months before its onset.

Clinical symptoms, serum thyroxine, TRAb, thyroid ultrasound and orbital computed tomography established diagnosis. For this clonotype: Its antigen is as yet unknown.

CDR1 is MNHEY and CDR2 is SMNVEV in the germline V gene (reference sequence). CDR3 length: 17 residues. V shed 2 bases and J 4 bases; nucleotides not matched to a gene: 6. Material: blood. The clonotype was recovered from a woman in her 40s with Graves' hyperthyroidism. V gene TRBV27 combines with J gene TRBJ2-3; 13 nucleotides agree with TRBD2. Written as DNA, the CDR3 is TGTGCCAGCAGTTTAGCCGGACTAGCGGGAGCGCCAGATACGCAGTATTTT. Protein product: CASSLAGLAGAPDTQYF.